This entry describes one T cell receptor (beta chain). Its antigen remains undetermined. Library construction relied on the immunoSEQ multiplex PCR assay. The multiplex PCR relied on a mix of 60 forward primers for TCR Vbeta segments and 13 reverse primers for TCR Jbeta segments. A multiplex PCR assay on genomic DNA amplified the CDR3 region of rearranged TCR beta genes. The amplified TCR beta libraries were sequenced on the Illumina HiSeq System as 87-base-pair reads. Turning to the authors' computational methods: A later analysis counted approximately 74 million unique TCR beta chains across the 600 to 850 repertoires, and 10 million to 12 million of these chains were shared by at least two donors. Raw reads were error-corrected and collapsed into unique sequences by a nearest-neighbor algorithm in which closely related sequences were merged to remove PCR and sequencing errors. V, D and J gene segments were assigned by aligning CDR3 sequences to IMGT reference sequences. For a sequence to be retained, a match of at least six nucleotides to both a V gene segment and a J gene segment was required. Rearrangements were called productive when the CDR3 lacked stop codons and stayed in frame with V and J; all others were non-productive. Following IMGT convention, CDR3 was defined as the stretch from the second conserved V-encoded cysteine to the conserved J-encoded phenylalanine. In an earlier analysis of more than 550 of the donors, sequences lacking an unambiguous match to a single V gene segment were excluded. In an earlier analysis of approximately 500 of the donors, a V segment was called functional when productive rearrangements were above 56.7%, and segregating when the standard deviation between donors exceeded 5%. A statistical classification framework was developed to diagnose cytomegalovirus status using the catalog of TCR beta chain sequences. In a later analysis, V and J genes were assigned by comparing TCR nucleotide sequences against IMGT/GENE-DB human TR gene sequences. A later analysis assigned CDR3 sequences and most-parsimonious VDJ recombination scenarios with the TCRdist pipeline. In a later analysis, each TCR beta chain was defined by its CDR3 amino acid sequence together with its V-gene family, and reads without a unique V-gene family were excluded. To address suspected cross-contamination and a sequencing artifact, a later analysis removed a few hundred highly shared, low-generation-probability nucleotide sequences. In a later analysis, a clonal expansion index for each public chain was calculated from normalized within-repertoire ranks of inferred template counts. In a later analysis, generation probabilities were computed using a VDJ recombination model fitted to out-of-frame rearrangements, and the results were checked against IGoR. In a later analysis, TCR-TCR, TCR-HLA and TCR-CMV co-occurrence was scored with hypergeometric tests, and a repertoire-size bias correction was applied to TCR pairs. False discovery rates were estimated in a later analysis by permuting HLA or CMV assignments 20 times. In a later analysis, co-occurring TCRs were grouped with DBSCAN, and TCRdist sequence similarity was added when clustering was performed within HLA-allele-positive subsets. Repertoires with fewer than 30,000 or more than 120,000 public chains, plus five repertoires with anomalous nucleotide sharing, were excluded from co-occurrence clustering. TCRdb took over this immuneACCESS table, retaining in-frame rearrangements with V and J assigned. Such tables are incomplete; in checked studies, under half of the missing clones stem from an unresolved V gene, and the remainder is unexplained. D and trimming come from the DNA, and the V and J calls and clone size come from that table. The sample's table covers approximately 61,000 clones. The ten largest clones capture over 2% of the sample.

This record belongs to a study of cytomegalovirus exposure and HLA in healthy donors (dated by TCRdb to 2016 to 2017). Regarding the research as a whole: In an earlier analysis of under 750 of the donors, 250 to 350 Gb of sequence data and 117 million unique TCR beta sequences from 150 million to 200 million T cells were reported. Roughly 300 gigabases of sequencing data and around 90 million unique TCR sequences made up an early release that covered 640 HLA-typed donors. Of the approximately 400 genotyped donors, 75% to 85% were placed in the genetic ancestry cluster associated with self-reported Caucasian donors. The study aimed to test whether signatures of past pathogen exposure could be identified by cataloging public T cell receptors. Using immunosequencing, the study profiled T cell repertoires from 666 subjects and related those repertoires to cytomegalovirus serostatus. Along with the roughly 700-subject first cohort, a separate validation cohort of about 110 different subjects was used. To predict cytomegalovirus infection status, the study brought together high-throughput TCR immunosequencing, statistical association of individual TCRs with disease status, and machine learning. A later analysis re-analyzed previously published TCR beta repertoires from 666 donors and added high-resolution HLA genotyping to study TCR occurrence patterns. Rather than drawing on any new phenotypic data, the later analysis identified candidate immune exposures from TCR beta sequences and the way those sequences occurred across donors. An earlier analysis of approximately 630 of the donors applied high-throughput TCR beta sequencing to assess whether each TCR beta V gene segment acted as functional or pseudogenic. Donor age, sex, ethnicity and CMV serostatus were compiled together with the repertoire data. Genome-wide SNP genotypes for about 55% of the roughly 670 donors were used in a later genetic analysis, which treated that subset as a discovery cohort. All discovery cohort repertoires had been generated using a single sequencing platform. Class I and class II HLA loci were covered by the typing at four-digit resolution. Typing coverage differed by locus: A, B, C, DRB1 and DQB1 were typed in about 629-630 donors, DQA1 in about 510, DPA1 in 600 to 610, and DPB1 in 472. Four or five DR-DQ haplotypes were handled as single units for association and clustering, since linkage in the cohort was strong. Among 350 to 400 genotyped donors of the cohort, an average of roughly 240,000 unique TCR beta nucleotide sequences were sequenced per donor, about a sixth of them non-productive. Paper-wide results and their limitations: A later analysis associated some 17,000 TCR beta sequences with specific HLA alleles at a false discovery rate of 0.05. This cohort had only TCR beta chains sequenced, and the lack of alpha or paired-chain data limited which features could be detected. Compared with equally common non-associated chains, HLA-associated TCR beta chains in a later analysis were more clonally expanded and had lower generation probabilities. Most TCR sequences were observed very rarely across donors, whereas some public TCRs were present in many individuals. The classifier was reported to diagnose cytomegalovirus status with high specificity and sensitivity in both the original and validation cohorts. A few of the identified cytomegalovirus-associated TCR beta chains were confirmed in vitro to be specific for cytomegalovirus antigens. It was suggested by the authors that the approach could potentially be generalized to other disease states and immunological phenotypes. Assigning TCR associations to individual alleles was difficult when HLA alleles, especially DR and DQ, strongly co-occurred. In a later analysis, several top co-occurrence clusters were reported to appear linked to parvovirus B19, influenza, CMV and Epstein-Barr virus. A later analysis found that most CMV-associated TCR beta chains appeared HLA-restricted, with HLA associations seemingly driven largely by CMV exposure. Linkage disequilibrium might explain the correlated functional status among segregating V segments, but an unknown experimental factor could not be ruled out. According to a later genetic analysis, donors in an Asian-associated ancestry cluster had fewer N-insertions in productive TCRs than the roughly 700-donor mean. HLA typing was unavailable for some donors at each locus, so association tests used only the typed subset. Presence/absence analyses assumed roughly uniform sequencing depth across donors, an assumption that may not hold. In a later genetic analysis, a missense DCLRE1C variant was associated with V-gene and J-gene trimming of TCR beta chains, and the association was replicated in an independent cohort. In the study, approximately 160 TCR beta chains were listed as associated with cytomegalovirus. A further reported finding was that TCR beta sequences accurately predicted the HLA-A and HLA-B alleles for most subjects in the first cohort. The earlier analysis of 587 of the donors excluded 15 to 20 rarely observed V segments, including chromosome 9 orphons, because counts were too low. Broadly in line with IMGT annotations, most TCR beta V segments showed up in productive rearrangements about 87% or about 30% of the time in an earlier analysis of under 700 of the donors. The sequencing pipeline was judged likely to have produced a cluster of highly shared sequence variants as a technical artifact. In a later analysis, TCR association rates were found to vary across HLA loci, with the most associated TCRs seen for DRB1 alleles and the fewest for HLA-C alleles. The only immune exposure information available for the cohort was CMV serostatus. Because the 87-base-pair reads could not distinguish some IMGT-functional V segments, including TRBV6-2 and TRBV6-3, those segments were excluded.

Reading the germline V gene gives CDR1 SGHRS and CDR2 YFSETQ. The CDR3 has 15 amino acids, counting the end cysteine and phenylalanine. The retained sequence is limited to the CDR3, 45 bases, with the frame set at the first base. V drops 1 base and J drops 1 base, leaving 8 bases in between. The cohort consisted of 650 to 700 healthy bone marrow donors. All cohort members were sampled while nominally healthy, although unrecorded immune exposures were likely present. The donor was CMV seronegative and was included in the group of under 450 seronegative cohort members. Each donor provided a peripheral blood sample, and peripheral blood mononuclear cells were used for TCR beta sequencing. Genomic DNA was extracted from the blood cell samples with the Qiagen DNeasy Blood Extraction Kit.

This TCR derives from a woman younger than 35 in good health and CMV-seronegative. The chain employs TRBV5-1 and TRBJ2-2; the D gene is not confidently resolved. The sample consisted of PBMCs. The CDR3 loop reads CASSLTSENTGELFF. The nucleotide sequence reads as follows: TGCGCCAGCAGCTTGACAAGCGAGAACACCGGGGAGCTGTTTTTT. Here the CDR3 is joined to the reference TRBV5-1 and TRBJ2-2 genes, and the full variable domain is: KAGVTQTPRYLIKTRGQQVTLSCSPISGHRSVSWYQQTPGQGLQFLFEYFSETQRNKGNFPGRFSGRQFSNSRSEMNVSTLELGDSALYLCASSLTSENTGELFFGEGSRLTVL.